Below, one TCR beta chain is given with its context. Its antigen is not identified. Some clones are missing from TCRdb's copy, which holds only in-frame ones; the method was immunoSEQ multiplex PCR. Among 50,000 to 65,000 clones listed, roughly 80% were seen once. These data are taken from a study of vaccination effects on CD4 cells after COVID-19. Overall study findings and caveats: Only 1 of 255 vaccine-induced clones from healthy vaccinees cross-reacted with common cold coronaviruses.

The germline V and J ends were trimmed by 3 bases and 0 bases, with 5 bases remaining between them. CDR3 length equals 13 residues. CDR1 LGHDT and CDR2 YNNKEL come from the germline V gene (reference sequence). Pools of viral peptides were used by the ViraFEST assay to expand antigen-specific CD4+ T cells ahead of sequencing. With around ten days of culture completed, CD4+ T cells were isolated. With approximately 9.2 ug/ml peptides and 10 IU/ml IL-2, around 2.1 million PBMC per well were cultured. The authors replaced half the medium with IL-2 medium on days 3 and 7. This TCR was recovered from a human donor who received a COVID-19 vaccine. This chain connects TRBV3-1 (or the pseudogene TRBV3-2) to TRBJ1-1; the D is unclear. The source was CD4+ T cells from PBMCs cultured with HCoV-229E spike peptides, collected before COVID-19 vaccination. The CDR3 loop reads CASSQEMNTEAFF. The CDR3 nucleotides read TGTGCCAGCAGCCAGGAGATGAACACTGAAGCTTTCTTT.